This T cell receptor (beta chain) is from a study of cytomegalovirus exposure and HLA in healthy donors. About the research overall: The approximately 120 validation repertoires, a later analysis reported, used the same platform as the approximately 670 first-cohort repertoires. Study-wide results and caveats: Cytomegalovirus association was listed for 164 TCR beta chains. Subsequent analysis found a tendency for first-cohort TCR clusters to co-occur within the 110 or so validation repertoires.

Per germline, CDR1 MNHNY and CDR2 SVGAGI (reference sequence). The CDR3 contains 15 residues. TCRdb keeps only in-frame clones here, not all; method: immunoSEQ multiplex PCR. The table shows about 43,000 clones, with roughly 92% occurring only once. To note about this clone: Antigen: not known. Germline and junction disagree at one end, which may indicate a read error.

The sequenced sample was PBMCs. V gene TRBV6-6 combines with J gene TRBJ1-4; possibly TRBD1 for D (6 bases). This receptor was taken from a man aged 18 to 30 in good health and CMV-seronegative. The CDR3 sequence is CTSSSYRDAGEKLFF. For the CDR3, the DNA is TGTACCAGCAGTTCCTACAGGGATGCAGGTGAAAAACTGTTTTTT.